This T cell receptor (beta chain) was identified in a study of cytomegalovirus exposure and HLA in healthy donors. Comment on this clone: Its antigen is as yet unknown.

V lost 6 bases to trimming and J lost 1 base; unmatched junction nucleotides: 7. Germline lookup yields CDR1 ENHRY and CDR2 SYGVKD. The CDR3 totals 15 residues. Findings and limits, study-wide: Among TCR beta chains, those listed as cytomegalovirus-associated numbered over 150. In a later analysis, parvovirus B19, influenza, CMV and Epstein-Barr virus appeared linked to several top co-occurrence clusters. As a later analysis showed, a missense DCLRE1C variant was linked to trimming of TCR beta V- and J-genes.

Primers: 60 Vbeta forward and 13 Jbeta reverse. Using immunoSEQ multiplex PCR, the repertoire was profiled, and TCRdb retains in-frame clones only, with some absent. Of 100,000 to 150,000 clones in the sample, 65% to 85% were seen once. The sequenced material came from PBMCs. The TCR was taken from a boy younger than 18 in good health and CMV-seronegative. The V and J genes are TRBV10-3 and TRBJ1-1; the match to TRBD1 covers 8 bases. The CDR3 protein is CAISDKGQGNTEAFF. As DNA, the CDR3 is TGTGCCATCAGCGATAAAGGACAGGGGAACACTGAAGCTTTCTTT.